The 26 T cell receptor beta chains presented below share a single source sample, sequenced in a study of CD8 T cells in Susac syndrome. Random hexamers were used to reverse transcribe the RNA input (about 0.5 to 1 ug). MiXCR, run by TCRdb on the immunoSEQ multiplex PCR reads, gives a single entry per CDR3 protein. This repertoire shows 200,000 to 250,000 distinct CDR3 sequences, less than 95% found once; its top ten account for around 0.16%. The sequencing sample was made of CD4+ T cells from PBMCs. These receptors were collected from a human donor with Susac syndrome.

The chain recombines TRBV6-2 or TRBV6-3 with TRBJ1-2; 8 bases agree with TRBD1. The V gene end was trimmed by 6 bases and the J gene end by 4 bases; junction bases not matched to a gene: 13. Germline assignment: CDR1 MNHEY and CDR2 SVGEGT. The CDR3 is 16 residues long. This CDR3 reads CASRLSSGGEGYGYTF. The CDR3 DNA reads TGTGCCAGCAGATTATCCTCAGGGGGCGAGGGCTATGGCTACACCTTC.

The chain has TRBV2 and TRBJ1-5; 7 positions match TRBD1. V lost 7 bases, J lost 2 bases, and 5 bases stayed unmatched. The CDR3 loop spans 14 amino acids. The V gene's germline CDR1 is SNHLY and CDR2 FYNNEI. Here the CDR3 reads CASNRGGGNQPQHF. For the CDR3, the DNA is TGTGCCAGCAACAGGGGCGGGGGCAATCAGCCCCAGCATTTT.

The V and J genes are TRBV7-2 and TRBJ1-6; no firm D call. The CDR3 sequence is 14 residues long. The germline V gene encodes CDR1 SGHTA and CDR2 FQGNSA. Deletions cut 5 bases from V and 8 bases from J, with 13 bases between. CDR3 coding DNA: TGTGCCAGCAGCCAGGATCGGTGGGATTCACCCCTCCACTTT. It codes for CASSQDRWDSPLHF.

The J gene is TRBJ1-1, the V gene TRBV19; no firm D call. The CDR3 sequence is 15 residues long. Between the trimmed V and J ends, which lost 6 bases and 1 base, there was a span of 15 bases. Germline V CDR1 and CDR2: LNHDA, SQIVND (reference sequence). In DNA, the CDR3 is TGTGCCAGTAGCCCTAGGGCCTTCGAGAACACTGAAGCTTTCTTT. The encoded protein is CASSPRAFENTEAFF.

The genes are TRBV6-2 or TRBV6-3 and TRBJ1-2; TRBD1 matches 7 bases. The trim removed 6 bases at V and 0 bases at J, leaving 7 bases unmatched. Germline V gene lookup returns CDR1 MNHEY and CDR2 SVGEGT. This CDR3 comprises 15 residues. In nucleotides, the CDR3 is TGTGCCAGCAGGAGCTCCGGGACAGCTAACTATGGCTACACCTTC. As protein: CASRSSGTANYGYTF.

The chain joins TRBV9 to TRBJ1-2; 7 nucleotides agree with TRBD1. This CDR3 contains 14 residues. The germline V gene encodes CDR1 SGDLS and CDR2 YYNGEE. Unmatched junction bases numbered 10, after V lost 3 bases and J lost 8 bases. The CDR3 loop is CASSARQGESGYTF. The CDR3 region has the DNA TGTGCCAGCAGCGCCAGACAGGGAGAAAGCGGCTACACCTTC.

The CDR3, as DNA: TGTGCCAGCAGTGTAGGGAGAAGCTCTGGAAACACCATATATTTT. Translation gives CASSVGRSSGNTIYF. J is TRBJ1-3 and V is TRBV6-1, with D uncertain. Germline V gene data show CDR1 as MNHNS and CDR2 as SASEGT. V lost 4 bases and J 0 bases, leaving 10 bases between the germline ends. The CDR3 covers 15 residues.

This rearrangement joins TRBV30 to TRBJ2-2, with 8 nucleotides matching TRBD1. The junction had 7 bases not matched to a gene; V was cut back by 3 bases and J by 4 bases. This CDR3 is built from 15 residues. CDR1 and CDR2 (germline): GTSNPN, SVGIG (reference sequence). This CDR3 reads CAWSGVTGGTGELFF. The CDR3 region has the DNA TGTGCCTGGAGCGGAGTCACAGGGGGCACCGGGGAGCTGTTTTTT.

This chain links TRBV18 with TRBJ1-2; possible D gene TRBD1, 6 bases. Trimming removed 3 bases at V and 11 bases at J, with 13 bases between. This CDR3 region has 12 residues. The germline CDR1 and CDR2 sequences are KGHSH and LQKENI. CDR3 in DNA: TGTGCCAGCTCACCGAAACAGGGAAGATACACCTTC. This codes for CASSPKQGRYTF. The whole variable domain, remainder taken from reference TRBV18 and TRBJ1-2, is NAGVMQNPRHLVRRRGQEARLRCSPMKGHSHVYWYRQLPEEGLKFMVYLQKENIIDESGMPKERFSAEFPKEGPSILRIQQVVRGDSAAYFCASSPKQGRYTFGSGTRLTVV.

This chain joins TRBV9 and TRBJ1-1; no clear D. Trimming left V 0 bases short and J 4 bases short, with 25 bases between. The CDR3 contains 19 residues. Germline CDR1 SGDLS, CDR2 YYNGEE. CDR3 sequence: CASSVGIGRSNTGGTEAFF. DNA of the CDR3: TGTGCCAGCAGCGTAGGAATAGGAAGGTCCAATACGGGCGGCACTGAAGCTTTCTTT.

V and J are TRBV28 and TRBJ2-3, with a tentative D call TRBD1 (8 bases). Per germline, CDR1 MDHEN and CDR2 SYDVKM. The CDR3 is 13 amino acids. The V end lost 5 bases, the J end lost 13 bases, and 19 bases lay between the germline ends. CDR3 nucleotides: TGTGCCAGCAGTCCCCCGGACAGGGCGGGAGAGTATTTT. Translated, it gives CASSPPDRAGEYF.

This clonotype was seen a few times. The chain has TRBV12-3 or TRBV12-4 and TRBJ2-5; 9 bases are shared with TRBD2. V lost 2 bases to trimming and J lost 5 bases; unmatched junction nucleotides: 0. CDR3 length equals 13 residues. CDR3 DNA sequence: TGTGCCAGCAGTTTAAGCGGGGGGGAGACCCAGTACTTC. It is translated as CASSLSGGETQYF.

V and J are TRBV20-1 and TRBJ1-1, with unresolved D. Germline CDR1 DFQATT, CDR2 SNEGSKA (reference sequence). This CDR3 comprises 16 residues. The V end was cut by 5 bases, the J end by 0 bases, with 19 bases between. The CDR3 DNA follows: TGCAGTGCTCTCGGGCGAGACGGCGGATTGAACACTGAAGCTTTCTTT. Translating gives CSALGRDGGLNTEAFF.

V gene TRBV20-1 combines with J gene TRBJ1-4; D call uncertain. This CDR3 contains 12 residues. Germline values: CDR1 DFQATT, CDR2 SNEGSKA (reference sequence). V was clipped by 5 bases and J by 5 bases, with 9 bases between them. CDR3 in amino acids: CSAQRANEKLFF. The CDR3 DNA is TGCAGTGCTCAGAGGGCCAATGAAAAACTGTTTTTT.

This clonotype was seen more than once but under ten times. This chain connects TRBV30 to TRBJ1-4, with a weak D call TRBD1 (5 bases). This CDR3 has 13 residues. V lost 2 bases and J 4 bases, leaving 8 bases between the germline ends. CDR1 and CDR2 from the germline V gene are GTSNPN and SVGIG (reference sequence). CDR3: CAWSRQSNEKLFF. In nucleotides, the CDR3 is TGTGCCTGGAGTCGACAGAGTAATGAAAAACTGTTTTTT.

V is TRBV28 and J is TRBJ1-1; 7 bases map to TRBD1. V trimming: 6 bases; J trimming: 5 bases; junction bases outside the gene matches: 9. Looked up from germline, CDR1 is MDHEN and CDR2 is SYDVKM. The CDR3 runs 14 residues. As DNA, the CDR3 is TGTGCCAGCAGGGCACAGGGGTGGGGGACTGAAGCTTTCTTT. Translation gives CASRAQGWGTEAFF.

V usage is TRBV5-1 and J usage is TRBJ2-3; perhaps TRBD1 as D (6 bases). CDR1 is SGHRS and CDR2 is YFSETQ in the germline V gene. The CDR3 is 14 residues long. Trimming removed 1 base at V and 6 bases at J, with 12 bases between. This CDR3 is CASSLSYTGDTQYF. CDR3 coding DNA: TGCGCCAGCAGCTTGTCTTATACAGGGGATACGCAGTATTTT.

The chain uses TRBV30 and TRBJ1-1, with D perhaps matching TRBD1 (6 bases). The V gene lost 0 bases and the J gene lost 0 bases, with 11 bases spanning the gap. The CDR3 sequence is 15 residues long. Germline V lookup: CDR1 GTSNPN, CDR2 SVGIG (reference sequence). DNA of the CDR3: TGTGCCTGGAGTGTACGGGGGCAGATGAACACTGAAGCTTTCTTT. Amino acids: CAWSVRGQMNTEAFF.

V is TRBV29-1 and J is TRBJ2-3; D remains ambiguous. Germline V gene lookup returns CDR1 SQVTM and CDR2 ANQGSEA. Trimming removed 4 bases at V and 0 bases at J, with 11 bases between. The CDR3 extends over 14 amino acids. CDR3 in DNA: TGCAGCGTTGCGCCTCACCAGAGCACAGATACGCAGTATTTT. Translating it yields CSVAPHQSTDTQYF.

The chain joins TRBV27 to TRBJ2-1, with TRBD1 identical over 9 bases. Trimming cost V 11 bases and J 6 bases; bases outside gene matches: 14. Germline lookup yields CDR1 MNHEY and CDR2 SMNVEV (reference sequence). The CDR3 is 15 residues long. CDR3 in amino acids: CACRQGQGSSNEQFF. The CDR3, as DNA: TGTGCCTGCCGCCAGGGACAGGGAAGTAGCAATGAGCAGTTCTTC.

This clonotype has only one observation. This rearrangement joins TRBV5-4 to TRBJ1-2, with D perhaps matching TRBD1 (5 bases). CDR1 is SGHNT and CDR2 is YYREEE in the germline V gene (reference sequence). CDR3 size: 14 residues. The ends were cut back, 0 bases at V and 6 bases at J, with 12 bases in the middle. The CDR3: CASSLDDSQHGYTF. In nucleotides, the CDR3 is TGTGCCAGCAGCTTGGACGACAGCCAACATGGCTACACCTTC.

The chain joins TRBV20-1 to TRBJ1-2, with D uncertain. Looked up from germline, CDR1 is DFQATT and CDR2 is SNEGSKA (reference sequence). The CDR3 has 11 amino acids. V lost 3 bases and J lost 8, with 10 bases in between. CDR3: CSARTEGGYTF. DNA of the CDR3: TGCAGTGCTAGGACGGAAGGAGGCTACACCTTC.

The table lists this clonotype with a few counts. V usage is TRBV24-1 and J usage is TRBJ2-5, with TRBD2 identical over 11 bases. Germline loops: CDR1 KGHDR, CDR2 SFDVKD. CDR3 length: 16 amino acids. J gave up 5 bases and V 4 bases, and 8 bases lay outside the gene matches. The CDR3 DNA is TGTGCCACCAGTGACAAGACACTAGCGGGGGTTGAGACCCAGTACTTC. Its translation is CATSDKTLAGVETQYF.

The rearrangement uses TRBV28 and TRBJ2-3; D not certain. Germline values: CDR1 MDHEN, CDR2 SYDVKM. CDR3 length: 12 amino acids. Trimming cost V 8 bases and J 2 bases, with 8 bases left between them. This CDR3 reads CASHSPTDTQYF. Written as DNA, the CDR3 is TGTGCCAGCCATTCCCCCACAGATACGCAGTATTTT. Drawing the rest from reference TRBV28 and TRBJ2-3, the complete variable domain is DVKVTQSSRYLVKRTGEKVFLECVQDMDHENMFWYRQDPGLGLRLIYFSYDVKMKEKGDIPEGYSVSREKKERFSLILESASTNQTSMYLCASHSPTDTQYFGPGTRLTVL.

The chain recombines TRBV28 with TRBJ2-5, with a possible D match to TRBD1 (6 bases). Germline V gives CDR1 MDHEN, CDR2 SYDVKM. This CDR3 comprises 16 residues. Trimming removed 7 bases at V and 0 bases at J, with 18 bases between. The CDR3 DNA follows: TGTGCCAGCACTGTGGGGGCGGGCGGGTACCAAGAGACCCAGTACTTC. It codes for CASTVGAGGYQETQYF.

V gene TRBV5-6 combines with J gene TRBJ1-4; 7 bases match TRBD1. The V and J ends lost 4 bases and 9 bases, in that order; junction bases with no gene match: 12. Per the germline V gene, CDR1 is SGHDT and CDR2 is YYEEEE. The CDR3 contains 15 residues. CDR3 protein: CASSRGQRRLKKLFF. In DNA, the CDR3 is TGTGCCAGCAGCAGGGGACAGAGGCGATTGAAAAAACTGTTTTTT.